These 32 T cell receptor beta chains share one sample of origin, sequenced in a study of shared clonotypes between healthy human individuals. The assay was immunoSEQ multiplex PCR, and TCRdb's table has in-frame clones only and misses some. The sample lists fewer than 3 million clones; under 95% were seen once. Sequences were obtained from naive CD4+ T cells from PBMCs. Subset denoted: CD45RA+ positively selected. Receptor source: a man in his late teens or twenties in good health. Some clones in this sample may be carry-over from other donors' samples.

This clone appeared a single time. The chain recombines TRBV7-9 with TRBJ2-1, with D perhaps TRBD1 (5 bases). Per germline, CDR1 SEHNR and CDR2 FQNEAQ (reference sequence). The CDR3 contains 12 residues. Trimming took off 4 bases at V and 13 bases at J, with 14 bases between the two ends. The CDR3 coding sequence is TGTGCCAGCAGCTCACCAGGGCCAGAACAGTTCTTC. The encoded protein is CASSSPGPEQFF.

This clone was found a few times. The chain couples TRBV6-4 to TRBJ2-2, with D perhaps TRBD1 (5 bases). The CDR3 runs to 14 residues. In germline, CDR1 is MRHNA, CDR2 SNTAGT. The V gene lost 4 bases and the J gene lost 5 bases, with 11 bases spanning the gap. The CDR3 DNA reads TGTGCCAGCAGTGTCTACCAGGGTACCGGGGAGCTGTTTTTT. It encodes CASSVYQGTGELFF.

V gene TRBV5-6 combines with J gene TRBJ2-7; 11 nucleotides line up with TRBD1. CDR1 is SGHDT, CDR2 YYEEEE, per germline. This CDR3 region has 16 residues. Trimming at V came to 4 bases and at J to 3 bases, leaving 9 bases not matched to a gene. The CDR3 region is CASSPEPGTGGYEQYF. For the CDR3, the DNA is TGTGCCAGCAGCCCTGAACCCGGGACAGGGGGCTACGAGCAGTACTTC.

This clone has just a few counts. Within the sample, other DNA sequences also encode this same CDR3. This CDR3 reads CASSLAGSNQPQHF. CDR3 nucleotide sequence: TGTGCCAGCAGCTTAGCAGGGAGCAATCAGCCCCAGCATTTT. V usage is TRBV7-2 and J usage is TRBJ1-5; D unclear. The V end was cut by 0 bases, the J end by 1 base, with 4 bases between. Germline V gene data show CDR1 as SGHTA and CDR2 as FQGNSA. The CDR3 has 14 amino acids.

This clone was counted once. The rearrangement joins TRBV27 to TRBJ1-4; D remains unclear. This CDR3 comprises 13 residues. The V gene's germline CDR1 is MNHEY and CDR2 SMNVEV (reference sequence). With 5 bases removed from V and 7 bases from J, the gap between germline ends came to 11 bases. The CDR3 reads CASSTTGPEKLFF. The CDR3 DNA is TGTGCCAGCAGTACTACCGGCCCTGAAAAACTGTTTTTT.

V is TRBV5-1 and J is TRBJ2-3; D is uncertain. The germline V gene has CDR1 SGHRS and CDR2 YFSETQ. The CDR3 spans 14 residues. Trimming pared 0 bases from V and 4 bases from J, leaving 9 bases between. The CDR3 bases are TGCGCCAGCAGCTTGGGGAGCGTCTCAGATACGCAGTATTTT. Its protein product is CASSLGSVSDTQYF.

The CDR3 nucleotides read TGTGCCAGCAGGGTGGGACAGTCGGGGGAGCTGTTTTTT. Its protein product is CASRVGQSGELFF. This chain uses TRBV25-1 with TRBJ2-2; 7 positions match TRBD1. Germline-derived CDR1 and CDR2 are MGHDK and SYGVNS. This CDR3 contains 13 residues. V lost 6 bases and J lost 8; bases outside the gene matches: 6.

Only one count was recorded for this clone. V and J are TRBV7-2 and TRBJ2-5; 11 nucleotides match TRBD2. This CDR3 spans 15 amino acids. The V gene end was trimmed by 4 bases and the J gene end by 4 bases; junction bases not matched to a gene: 5. Germline CDR1 reads SGHTA; CDR2 reads FQGNSA. The CDR3 DNA sequence: TGTGCCAGCAGCTCCCTCGGGACTAGCGGAGAGACCCAGTACTTC. Encoded protein: CASSSLGTSGETQYF.

This clone was seen only once. V and J are TRBV28 and TRBJ1-1; 7 positions agree with TRBD1. Germline CDR1 MDHEN, CDR2 SYDVKM. The CDR3 is made up of 16 amino acids. Unmatched junction bases numbered 6, after V lost 2 bases and J lost 0 bases. For the CDR3, the DNA is TGTGCCAGCAGTTTAAACCCGGGACAGATGAACACTGAAGCTTTCTTT. Amino acid sequence: CASSLNPGQMNTEAFF.

This chain joins TRBV2 and TRBJ2-7; D is possibly TRBD2 (5 bases). The CDR3 is made up of 14 amino acids. The germline gives CDR1 SNHLY, CDR2 FYNNEI. V lost 3 bases, J lost 4 bases, and 13 bases lay in between. The CDR3, as DNA: TGTGCCAGCAGTGAGTTAGCGATACTTTACGAGCAGTACTTC. Its protein product is CASSELAILYEQYF.

The chain links TRBV2 to TRBJ2-1; 7 bases match TRBD1. The CDR3 runs to 14 residues. Per the germline V gene, CDR1 is SNHLY and CDR2 is FYNNEI. The trim removed 6 bases at V and 15 bases at J, leaving 17 bases unmatched. Here the CDR3 reads CASSLLPGQSGAFF. CDR3 nucleotide sequence: TGTGCCAGCAGCCTACTCCCGGGACAGAGTGGGGCGTTCTTC.

Worth noting for this clone: The same CDR3 arises from other DNA sequences in this sample as well. The J gene is TRBJ2-5, the V gene TRBV9; 7 bases align to TRBD2. J lost 4 bases, V lost 0 bases, and 0 bases had no gene match. CDR3 length equals 13 residues. Per the germline V gene, CDR1 is SGDLS and CDR2 is YYNGEE. This CDR3 is CASSVGLAETQYF. DNA for the CDR3: TGTGCCAGCAGCGTAGGACTAGCAGAGACCCAGTACTTC.

The CDR3 coding sequence is TGTGCCAGCAGTGAAAGGGTCTACTATGGCTACACCTTC. Protein sequence: CASSERVYYGYTF. This rearrangement joins TRBV6-1 to TRBJ1-2, with D unresolved. Germline values: CDR1 MNHNS, CDR2 SASEGT. V shed 2 bases and J shed 3 bases, with 7 bases lying between them. The CDR3 is 13 residues long.

The chain combines TRBV5-1 with TRBJ2-1; D may be TRBD2 (6 bases). The CDR3 spans 15 residues. Germline V CDR1 and CDR2: SGHRS, YFSETQ. Trimming removed 4 bases from V and 2 bases from J, with 13 bases in between. The CDR3 DNA reads TGCGCCAGCAGCCGCGTGGCGGGAACCTACAATGAGCAGTTCTTC. As protein: CASSRVAGTYNEQFF.

Here the CDR3 reads CASIRRLAGVSEQFF. In nucleotides, the CDR3 is TGTGCCAGCATCAGACGACTAGCGGGAGTCTCTGAGCAGTTCTTC. The J gene is TRBJ2-1, the V gene TRBV7-2, with TRBD2 matching 12 bases. The CDR3 loop spans 15 amino acids. The germline V gene has CDR1 SGHTA and CDR2 FQGNSA. J lost 9 bases, V lost 7 bases, and 10 bases had no gene match. Variable domain in full (rest from reference TRBV7-2 and TRBJ2-1): GAGVSQSPSNKVTEKGKDVELRCDPISGHTALYWYRQSLGQGLEFLIYFQGNSAPDKSGLPSDRFSAERTGGSVSTLTIQRTQQEDSAVYLCASIRRLAGVSEQFFGPGTRLTVL.

This chain uses TRBV19 with TRBJ1-1; D unclear. Germline CDR1 is LNHDA and CDR2 is SQIVND (reference sequence). V lost 7 bases and J 6 bases, leaving 21 bases between the germline ends. The CDR3 loop spans 15 amino acids. This chain's CDR3 is CASNGAVGFKAEAFF. As DNA, the CDR3 is TGTGCCAGTAACGGAGCAGTGGGGTTTAAGGCTGAAGCTTTCTTT.

DNA for the CDR3: TGTGCCAGCCATCGACAGGGTTTGAGCACTGAAGCTTTCTTT. It encodes CASHRQGLSTEAFF. The gene calls are TRBV7-2 and TRBJ1-1; 7 bases line up with TRBD1. The CDR3 has 14 residues. The V and J ends lost 8 bases and 4 bases, in that order; junction bases with no gene match: 10. CDR1 and CDR2 from the germline V gene are SGHTA and FQGNSA.

Remarks on this clone: The identical CDR3 is also encoded by other nucleotide sequences in the sample. This chain connects TRBV2 to TRBJ1-5, with no clear D. This CDR3 spans 14 amino acids. From germline, CDR1 is SNHLY and CDR2 FYNNEI. V lost 4 bases to trimming and J lost 1 base, with 8 bases between them. In nucleotides, the CDR3 is TGTGCCAGCAGTGGAGGGAGAAGCAATCAGCCCCAGCATTTT. Translating it yields CASSGGRSNQPQHF.

As concerns this clone: A much larger clone lies a single base off, so this may be a read error. In the same sample, other DNA sequences code for this CDR3. The rearrangement links TRBV5-4 to TRBJ2-3; D remains ambiguous. The CDR3 covers 12 residues. V was pared by 0 bases and J by 2 bases, with 1 base between. Germline CDR1 is SGHNT and CDR2 is YYREEE (reference sequence). CDR3 amino acids: CASSLATDTQYF. As DNA, the CDR3 is TGTGCCAGCAGCTTGGCCACAGATACGCAGTATTTT.

The gene calls are TRBV6-1 and TRBJ1-1; a possible D gene is TRBD1 (5 bases). CDR3 length equals 13 residues. From germline, CDR1 is MNHNS and CDR2 SASEGT. V was cut by 6 bases and J by 8 bases, with 16 bases left in between. CDR3 sequence reads: CASSLSRVLEAFF. The CDR3 bases are TGTGCCAGCAGCTTATCCAGGGTCTTGGAAGCTTTCTTT.

The chain carries TRBV4-2 and TRBJ1-2; D is uncertain. Between the trimmed V and J ends, which lost 0 bases and 5 bases, there was a span of 13 bases. The CDR3 contains 15 residues. Germline CDR1 LGHNA, CDR2 YNFKEQ. CDR3: CASSQESSGPYGYTF. CDR3 coding DNA: TGTGCCAGCAGCCAAGAATCCTCTGGACCGTATGGCTACACCTTC.

CDR3 region: CASSVAIGLAGQETQYF. The CDR3, as DNA: TGTGCCAGCAGCGTAGCGATCGGACTAGCGGGACAAGAGACCCAGTACTTC. The V gene is TRBV9, the J gene TRBJ2-5, with 12 bases lining up with TRBD2. V trimming: 0 bases; J trimming: 2 bases; junction bases outside the gene matches: 5. In germline, CDR1 is SGDLS, CDR2 YYNGEE. CDR3 length equals 17 residues. The complete variable domain, with remaining parts taken from reference TRBV9 and TRBJ2-5, reads DSGVTQTPKHLITATGQRVTLRCSPRSGDLSVYWYQQSLDQGLQFLIQYYNGEERAKGNILERFSAQQFPDLHSELNLSSLELGDSALYFCASSVAIGLAGQETQYFGPGTRLLVL.

A remark on this clone: Other DNA variants within this sample encode the same CDR3. This rearrangement joins TRBV11-2 to TRBJ2-2; D ambiguous. The CDR3 contains 13 residues. The V end lost 1 base, the J end lost 6 bases, and 6 bases lay between the germline ends. The germline V gene has CDR1 SGHAT and CDR2 FQNNGV. The CDR3 sequence is CASSLGEAGELFF. The CDR3, as DNA: TGTGCCAGCAGCTTAGGAGAGGCCGGGGAGCTGTTTTTT. The whole variable domain, filled in from reference TRBV11-2 and TRBJ2-2, reads EAGVAQSPRYKIIEKRQSVAFWCNPISGHATLYWYQQILGQGPKLLIQFQNNGVVDDSQLPKDRFSAERLKGVDSTLKIQPAKLEDSAVYLCASSLGEAGELFFGEGSRLTVL.

The CDR3 protein is CASSLKRVSYEQYF. The CDR3 DNA sequence: TGTGCCAGCAGTTTGAAGCGGGTTTCCTACGAGCAGTACTTC. The rearrangement joins TRBV27 to TRBJ2-7, with a tentative D call TRBD2 (6 bases). In germline, CDR1 is MNHEY, CDR2 SMNVEV (reference sequence). This CDR3 spans 14 amino acids. With 3 bases removed from V and 1 base from J, the gap between germline ends came to 10 bases.

The J gene is TRBJ2-5, the V gene TRBV2; TRBD1 matches at 8 bases. The CDR3 is 13 residues long. V lost 3 bases to trimming and J lost 5 bases; unmatched junction nucleotides: 2. Germline-derived CDR1 and CDR2 are SNHLY and FYNNEI. The DNA of the CDR3 is TGTGCCAGCAGTGACAGGGGGCTCGAGACCCAGTACTTC. It encodes CASSDRGLETQYF.

On this clone: Other DNA sequences in the sample encode the same CDR3. The gene calls are TRBV18 and TRBJ1-1; unclear D gene. Trimming cost V 0 bases and J 1 base, with 9 bases left between them. The CDR3 consists of 15 residues. Per the germline V gene, CDR1 is KGHSH and CDR2 is LQKENI. CDR3 DNA: TGTGCCAGCTCACCACCGAGTCGCGGGAACACTGAAGCTTTCTTT. This translates into CASSPPSRGNTEAFF.

The rearrangement joins TRBV10-3 to TRBJ2-3; D assignment may be TRBD1 or TRBD2 (5 bases each). The CDR3 loop spans 14 amino acids. CDR1 ENHRY and CDR2 SYGVKD come from the germline V gene. The V gene lost 4 bases and the J gene lost 3 bases, with 11 bases spanning the gap. DNA for the CDR3: TGTGCCATCAGTGCGGGGCGAGGGACAGATACGCAGTATTTT. Translating it yields CAISAGRGTDTQYF.

This chain joins TRBV5-1 and TRBJ2-3; no clear D. The CDR3 sequence is 15 residues long. Germline lookup yields CDR1 SGHRS and CDR2 YFSETQ. The ends were cut back, 1 base at V and 0 bases at J, with 9 bases in the middle. The CDR3 here is CASSLLPLSTDTQYF. The CDR3 nucleotides read TGCGCCAGCAGCTTGCTACCTTTGAGCACAGATACGCAGTATTTT.

For this clone: Additional DNA sequences in this sample encode the identical CDR3. The chain links TRBV5-1 to TRBJ2-7, with 9 bases that match TRBD1. Unmatched junction bases numbered 1, after V lost 1 base and J lost 2 bases. Per germline, CDR1 SGHRS and CDR2 YFSETQ. The CDR3 consists of 14 residues. The CDR3 sequence is CASSLRQGAYEQYF. In DNA, the CDR3 is TGCGCCAGCAGCTTGCGACAGGGGGCCTACGAGCAGTACTTC.

The J gene is TRBJ1-5, the V gene TRBV5-8; D possibly corresponds to TRBD1 (6 bases). V was pared by 1 base and J by 3 bases, with 17 bases between. CDR3 size: 17 residues. Germline V gives CDR1 SGHTS, CDR2 YDEGEE. CDR3 residues: CASSLTRTTGDNQPQHF. The CDR3 DNA follows: TGTGCCAGCAGCTTGACAAGGACGACAGGCGACAATCAGCCCCAGCATTTT.

This clone is a singleton in its sample. The chain links TRBV7-9 to TRBJ2-3, with TRBD1 matching over 7 bases. This CDR3 is built from 16 residues. The germline V gene has CDR1 SEHNR and CDR2 FQNEAQ (reference sequence). Trimming at V came to 5 bases and at J to 2 bases, leaving 10 bases not matched to a gene. CDR3 sequence (DNA): TGTGCCAGCAGCCAGGGGGACAGACAATTCACAGATACGCAGTATTTT. Translating gives CASSQGDRQFTDTQYF.

The table lists this clone with a count of one. The V and J genes are TRBV6-5 and TRBJ2-5; 8 bases fit TRBD2. CDR1 MNHEY and CDR2 SVGAGI come from the germline V gene. The CDR3 covers 14 residues. The ends lost 0 bases at V and 4 bases at J; junction bases unmatched: 1. CDR3 bases: TGTGCCAGCAGTTACTCGGGACTAGGAGAGACCCAGTACTTC. This gives the protein CASSYSGLGETQYF.